A selection of T cell receptor beta chains follows, all from one sample in a study of tumor-infiltrating lymphocytes in primary liver carcinoma. One entry per CDR3 protein results from TCRdb running MiXCR on the multiplex PCR reads. The table lists tens of thousands of distinct CDR3 sequences, 71% of them singletons, with roughly 13% in the top ten. The specimen was liver tumor tissue from sampling region 4. The receptors shown here come from a woman aged 55-70 years with primary liver carcinoma and hepatitis B virus infection. CDR3s include the opening cysteine and the closing phenylalanine or tryptophan. The D gene is left open where the match is weak. The size field is filled for only some rows; it gives once, few, many or a size class.

d_call,v_call,clone_size,j_call,cdr3_nt,cdr3_aa
TRBD1,TRBV7-9,many,TRBJ1-5,TGTGCCAGCAGTCTTGGACAGGGGGCTCAGCCCCAGCATTTT,CASSLGQGAQPQHF
TRBD2,TRBV29-1,few,TRBJ2-1,TGCGGCGTTTGGGGCGGGAGGGCTGCCAATGAGCAGTTCTTC,CGVWGGRAANEQFF
-,TRBV6-1,-,TRBJ2-2,TGTGCCTGCAGTGAGGCTAGCGACACCGGGGAGCTGTTTTTT,CACSEASDTGELFF
-,TRBV11-2,-,TRBJ2-4,TGTGCCAGCAGTTTGGTGGGACCGAAAAAGATTCAGTACTTC,CASSLVGPKKIQYF
-,TRBV28,many,TRBJ1-5,TGTGCCAGCAGTTCAGGACCCAGCAATCAGCCCCAGCATTTT,CASSSGPSNQPQHF
TRBD2,TRBV6-1,medium-sized,TRBJ2-7,TGTGCCAGCAGTTTAACTAGCGCTACTACGGAGCAGTACTTC,CASSLTSATTEQYF
-,TRBV11-2,-,TRBJ2-7,TGTGCCAACCGCTTAGATTTGGCCAGGGTCCACGAGCAGTACTTC,CANRLDLARVHEQYF
-,TRBV5-6,-,TRBJ2-1,TGTACTAGCAGCCTCTGGGGGGCAGGGTACTACAATGAGCAGTTCTTC,CTSSLWGAGYYNEQFF
TRBD2,TRBV5-1,many,TRBJ2-5,TGCGCCAGCAGCGCGCCGGGACTAGCGGGGGTCCAAGAGACCCAGTACTTC,CASSAPGLAGVQETQYF
TRBD1,TRBV5-1,-,TRBJ2-7,TGCGCCAGCGGCTTGCACAGGGGCGAGCAATACTTC,CASGLHRGEQYF
-,TRBV29-1,-,TRBJ2-2,-,CSVIQTGTENTGSCFF
TRBD2,TRBV11-3,-,TRBJ2-1,TGTGCAAGCAGCTCGCGGGGGGCGCGGACCATGGGCAATGAGCGGTTCTTC,CASSSRGARTMGNERFF
-,TRBV28,many,TRBJ1-6,TGTGCCAGCAGTTTGGGGTCGAGGTTTGGGGGAAATTCACCCCTCCACTTT,CASSLGSRFGGNSPLHF
-,TRBV12-3/TRBV12-4,-,TRBJ1-5,TGTGCCAGCAGCGCCGGAGGACAGCAGCCCCAGCATTTT,CASSAGGQQPQHF
-,TRBV29-1,-,TRBJ1-1,TGCAGCGTTTGTGGCGGACTCACTGAAGCTTTCTTT,CSVCGGLTEAFF
-,TRBV6-1,-,TRBJ2-1,TGTGCCGGCCGCCAACAGAGCTCCTACAATGAGCAGTTCTTT,CAGRQQSSYNEQFF
TRBD1,TRBV30,-,TRBJ2-5,TGTGCCCTTGGGCGAGGGACAGGGATATCGGGATGGGGAGAGACCCAGTGCTTC,CALGRGTGISGWGETQCF
TRBD2,TRBV6-1,-,TRBJ2-7,TGTGCCAGTGGAACTAGCGAGACCTACTATCGGTACTTC,CASGTSETYYRYF
-,TRBV7-8,-,TRBJ2-7,-,CASSLVGTGSYEPYF
-,TRBV7-8,-,TRBJ1-5,TGTGCCAGCAACCCATCTAGTCGACAGGCAGTACAGCCCCAGCATTTT,CASNPSSRQAVQPQHF
TRBD1,TRBV7-8,-,TRBJ1-6,TGTGCCAGCAGTTCCAGGACAGGGGAGGCCCTTAGGAATTCACCCCTCCACTTT,CASSSRTGEALRNSPLHF
-,TRBV6-5,-,TRBJ2-2,TGTGCCAGTAATAAAATTCCGGACAGCATCGGGGAGCTGTTTTTT,CASNKIPDSIGELFF
TRBD1,TRBV13,-,TRBJ1-1,TGTGCCAACAGCTCAACGTGGACAGGGGGAGGCACTGAAGCTTTCTTT,CANSSTWTGGGTEAFF
-,TRBV28,-,TRBJ1-6,TGTGCCAGCAGTCAAGGGTCTCCGGTTGGGTGTTCACCCCCCCACTTT,CASSQGSPVGCSPPHF
-,TRBV28,many,TRBJ2-7,TGTGCCAGCAGTTCCCCTCGGGGATCCCTCTACGAGCAGTACTTC,CASSSPRGSLYEQYF
TRBD2,TRBV11-2,-,TRBJ2-1,TGTACCAGGAGCTTAAATAGTGGGAGGGTTGACAATGAGCAGTTCTTC,CTRSLNSGRVDNEQFF
-,TRBV11-3,-,TRBJ2-1,TGTACCAGCAGCCCTCGGGGTGGCGGGAACAATGTGCAGTTCTTC,CTSSPRGGGNNVQFF
TRBD1,TRBV13,few,TRBJ2-5,TGTGCCAGCAGCCCCGATCCGGGCCGTCAGGGGGATAAAGAGACCCAGCACTTC,CASSPDPGRQGDKETQHF
-,TRBV29-1,-,TRBJ2-7,TGCAGTGCCACCACAGGGTACTCCTACGGGCAGTACTTC,CSATTGYSYGQYF
-,TRBV4-1,many,TRBJ1-1,TGCGCCAGCAGCCAAGATGGGTCGGGGACACGGAACACTGAAGCTTTCTTT,CASSQDGSGTRNTEAFF
-,TRBV5-6,-,TRBJ1-5,TGTGTCAGCAGTCATCTTTCAGGGGCGCCTAGCACAGATACGCAGCATTTT,CVSSHLSGAPSTDTQHF
TRBD1,TRBV6-1,once,TRBJ1-1,TGTGTCAGCAGCAGGGACAGCGAGAACACTGAAGCTTTCTTT,CVSSRDSENTEAFF
TRBD1,TRBV30,many,TRBJ2-3,TGTGCCTGGAGTGCCAGGGGGCCAGATACGCAGTATTTT,CAWSARGPDTQYF
-,TRBV7-3,many,TRBJ2-3,TGTGCCAGCAGCCCGCCCGGGGGACAATCGCAGTATTTT,CASSPPGGQSQYF
-,TRBV29-1,medium-sized,TRBJ2-1,TGCAGCGTTCAGGACAGCTACAATGAGCAGTTCTTC,CSVQDSYNEQFF
-,TRBV11-1,-,TRBJ2-5,TGTACCAGCAGCATCGGGACAATTCTCGCCCAAGAGATCCAGTACTTC,CTSSIGTILAQEIQYF
-,TRBV6-1,-,TRBJ2-1,TGTGCCAGCAACCTTCGGGTTGGGACCTCCTACAATGAGCAGTTCTTC,CASNLRVGTSYNEQFF
-,TRBV5-5,-,TRBJ2-5,TGTGCCATTAGCTTTGAACTCATGAACCAAGAGACCCAGTACTTC,CAISFELMNQETQYF
TRBD2,TRBV28,many,TRBJ2-1,TGTGCCAGCAGTACGATGACTAGCGGGTTTTACAATGAGCAGTTCTTC,CASSTMTSGFYNEQFF
-,TRBV11-2,-,TRBJ2-7,TGTGCCGGCAGCCCCCAGAGCTTTAACTCCTACGAGCAGTACTTC,CAGSPQSFNSYEQYF
-,TRBV11-2,medium-sized,TRBJ2-1,TGTGCCAGCAGCTTAAGGTGGCGGAACAATGAGCAGTTCTTC,CASSLRWRNNEQFF
-,TRBV11-2,-,TRBJ2-3,TGTGCCAGCAGCTTGGATCGAGGAGGTATGCAGTATTTT,CASSLDRGGMQYF
-,TRBV4-1,medium-sized,TRBJ2-1,TGCGCCAGCAGCCAGAGGGGTTCGGGGTATGAGCAGTTCTTC,CASSQRGSGYEQFF
TRBD1,TRBV30,-,TRBJ1-2,TGTGCCTGGAAACCCAGACAGTACAGGGGCGATGGCTACACCTTC,CAWKPRQYRGDGYTF
-,TRBV12-3/TRBV12-4,-,TRBJ1-2,TGTGCCAGCAGTATGGGCCAGATAACGTACTATGGCTACACCTTC,CASSMGQITYYGYTF
TRBD1,TRBV5-4,-,TRBJ1-2,TGTGCCAGCAGCCAGCCCACAGGGGGGGGCTATGACTACACCTTC,CASSQPTGGGYDYTF
TRBD1,TRBV12-3/TRBV12-4,-,TRBJ1-2,TGTGCCAGCACCGTTACAGGGGCCTGTGGCTATACCTTC,CASTVTGACGYTF
-,TRBV5-8,-,TRBJ2-7,TGTGTCAGCAGCTTGCCCCCAGGAGCCTCCTACGAGCAGTACTTC,CVSSLPPGASYEQYF
-,TRBV29-1,many,TRBJ1-3,TGCAGCGCCCAAGGACGGGAAGATAATGGAAACACCATATATTTT,CSAQGREDNGNTIYF
-,TRBV6-1,-,TRBJ1-5,TGTGCCAGCAGTGAAACCAGCGAGGTTCAGCCCCAGCATTTC,CASSETSEVQPQHF
-,TRBV11-2,once,TRBJ2-7,TGTGCCAGCAGTTTAGAGCCGGGTCTGAATGAGCAGTACTTC,CASSLEPGLNEQYF
-,TRBV5-5,-,TRBJ2-7,TGTGCCAGCACCCTAACAGGTTCATCGCTCTCATACGAGCAGTACTTC,CASTLTGSSLSYEQYF
TRBD2,TRBV30,many,TRBJ2-3,TGTGCCTGGGGGAGAGAGCGGGAGGGCTTTGTCAAAACAGATACGCAGTATTTT,CAWGREREGFVKTDTQYF